The 25 T cell receptor beta chains listed next were all sequenced from one sample in a study of T cell clonality in common variable immunodeficiency. Libraries were prepared by immunoSEQ multiplex PCR; TCRdb keeps only in-frame clonotypes and omits some of them. Observed are over 55,000 clones, no singletons, with the top ten taking about 1.5%. The sample consisted of peripheral blood mononuclear cells. These receptors were taken from a person aged 18-70 years in good health.

This clone was detected ten times or more. Read sequence stops 3 residues before the CDR3 end, and the germline J gene provides the missing end. The rearrangement uses TRBV7-9 and TRBJ1-1; perhaps TRBD1 as D (6 bases). The CDR3 sequence is 14 residues long. Looked up from germline, CDR1 is SEHNR and CDR2 is FQNEAQ (reference sequence). The chain's CDR3 is CASSLTVQGGKAFF. CDR3 bases read: TGTGCCAGCAGCTTAACGGTACAGGGTGGAAAA. The full variable domain, completed using reference TRBV7-9 and TRBJ1-1, is DTGVSQNPRHKITKRGQNVTFRCDPISEHNRLYWYRQTLGQGPEFLTYFQNEAQLEKSRLLSDRFSAERPKGSFSTLEIQRTEQGDSAMYLCASSLTVQGGKAFFGQGTRLTVV.

This clone was seen many times. The CDR3 is cut off 3 residues early in the read; its end comes from the germline J gene. V gene TRBV19 combines with J gene TRBJ2-1, with a possible D match to TRBD2 (5 bases). In germline, CDR1 is LNHDA, CDR2 SQIVND (reference sequence). Trimming stripped 6 bases from V and 8 bases from J, with 17 bases between. This CDR3 comprises 14 residues. The part of the CDR3 DNA that was read is TGTGCCAGTAGAGTTTTATCTAGCTCTGATGAG. Its translation: CASRVLSSSDE. In full, the CDR3 is CASRVLSSSDEQFF.

This clone was counted ten times or more. The missing CDR3 end, 3 residues past where the read stops, is filled in from the germline J gene. The rearrangement uses TRBV2 and TRBJ1-6; no reliable D call. The V and J ends lost 1 base and 5 bases respectively, with 6 bases between them. The germline CDR1 and CDR2 sequences are SNHLY and FYNNEI. The CDR3 covers 14 residues. The CDR3 DNA, read in part, is TGTGCCAGCAGTGAAGGCCAGAATAATTCACCC. Amino acids: CASSEGQNNSP. The full CDR3 protein reads CASSEGQNNSPLHF.

This clone appeared many times. The junction does not match germline at one end; this may be a read error. The read falls 3 residues short of the CDR3 end, and the missing part is taken from the germline J gene. The chain joins TRBV4-2 to TRBJ2-1; TRBD1 aligns across 9 bases. The germline gives CDR1 LGHNA, CDR2 YNFKEQ. The CDR3 covers 16 residues. The sequenced part of the CDR3 DNA is TGCGCCAGCAGCTTCTACCGGGACAGGGAGACTAATGAG. Translated: CASSFYRDRETNE. The full CDR3 protein reads CASSFYRDRETNEQFF.

This clone was seen ten or more times. The observed sequence ends 3 residues before the CDR3 terminus, with the missing tail filled in from the germline J gene. V usage is TRBV7-9 and J usage is TRBJ2-3, with 9 nucleotides matching TRBD1. V was pared by 1 base and J by 8 bases, with 1 base of the junction left unmatched. The germline CDR1 and CDR2 sequences are SEHNR and FQNEAQ (reference sequence). The CDR3 contains 13 residues. CDR3 DNA, as far as it was read: TGTGCCAGCAGCTTAGGGGGACAGGGTACG. It is translated as CASSLGGQGT. The whole CDR3 protein reads CASSLGGQGTQYF.

This clone was counted at least ten times. The read falls 3 residues short of the CDR3 end, and the missing part is taken from the germline J gene. The V and J genes are TRBV6-2 or TRBV6-3 and TRBJ2-1, with 9 bases matching TRBD2. CDR3 length: 17 residues. V lost 6 bases and J lost 7; bases outside the gene matches: 16. The germline V gene encodes CDR1 MNHEY and CDR2 SVGEGT. Incomplete CDR3 DNA: TGTGCCAGCAGCCGTACTGAGGCGGGAGGGCCTAGGAATGAG. It specifies CASSRTEAGGPRNE. The whole CDR3 region reads CASSRTEAGGPRNEQFF.

This clone occurred many times. The read terminates 3 residues before the CDR3 end, so the remaining end is supplied by the germline J gene. V usage is TRBV20-1 and J usage is TRBJ2-3; 10 bases align to TRBD2. The V gene's germline CDR1 is DFQATT and CDR2 SNEGSKA (reference sequence). The length of the CDR3 is 15 residues. The V gene end was trimmed by 5 bases and the J gene end by 2 bases; junction bases not matched to a gene: 7. The CDR3 loop reads CSALWTSGLTDTQYF. Incomplete CDR3 DNA: TGCAGTGCTTTATGGACTAGCGGTCTCACAGATACG.

In its sample, this clone was seen many times. The read stops 3 residues short of the end of the CDR3; the missing end is completed from the germline J gene. V and J are TRBV18 and TRBJ1-1; D gene unclear. Trimming shortened V by 3 bases and J by 1 base, and 15 bases separated the two germline ends. CDR1 KGHSH and CDR2 LQKENI come from the germline V gene. The CDR3 sequence is 16 residues long. CDR3 residues: CASSPLPLPGNTEAFF. The sequenced part of the CDR3 DNA is TGTGCCAGCTCACCTTTACCACTCCCAGGGAACACTGAA.

This clone was counted at least ten times. Read coverage stops 3 residues before the CDR3 terminus; the germline J gene supplies the remainder. This chain connects TRBV19 to TRBJ2-1, with TRBD1 identical over 11 bases. The germline V gene encodes CDR1 LNHDA and CDR2 SQIVND (reference sequence). The trim removed 6 bases at V and 6 bases at J, leaving 4 bases unmatched. The CDR3 has 14 amino acids. The chain's CDR3 is CASRPGQGGNEQFF. The part of the CDR3 DNA that was read is TGTGCCAGTAGACCGGGACAGGGGGGCAATGAG.

This clone was recorded at least ten times. With the read ending 3 residues before the CDR3 end, the germline J gene is used to fill in that end. The chain has TRBV12-3 or TRBV12-4 and TRBJ2-1; 8 bases fit TRBD1. This CDR3 has 15 residues. Trimming at V came to 1 base and at J to 5 bases, leaving 4 bases not matched to a gene. The CDR3 protein is CASSLGQGRNNEQFF. The part of the CDR3 DNA that was read is TGTGCCAGCAGTTTAGGACAGGGGCGGAACAATGAG.

The table lists this clone with many counts. The CDR3 goes on 3 residues after the read ends, and that part is filled in from the germline J gene. This chain joins TRBV19 and TRBJ1-1; the D is unclear. Trimming left V 3 bases short and J 0 bases short, with 14 bases between. CDR1 is LNHDA and CDR2 is SQIVND in the germline V gene (reference sequence). The length of the CDR3 is 16 residues. CDR3 DNA (partial): TGTGCCAGTAGTATGCGAGGGTCCCAAGTGAACACTGAA. This encodes CASSMRGSQVNTE. The whole CDR3 is CASSMRGSQVNTEAFF.

This clone was seen repeatedly, ten times or more. The CDR3 end is not reached by the read, which stops 3 residues before it; the germline J gene fills it in. The rearrangement links TRBV19 to TRBJ1-5, with 9 bases matching TRBD1. V gave up 10 bases and J gave up 6 bases; unmatched junction bases: 13. Germline V gene sequence: CDR1 LNHDA, CDR2 SQIVND (reference sequence). The CDR3 has 15 amino acids. CDR3 DNA, as far as it was read: TGTGCCACCGGGACAGGGCGCACTAGGGGTCAGCCC. Translated: CATGTGRTRGQP. The entire CDR3 protein reads CATGTGRTRGQPQHF.

This clone was seen only a few times. The DNA ends 3 residues before the CDR3 does, and the rest of the CDR3 is filled in from the germline J gene. The rearrangement links TRBV5-5 to TRBJ2-7; tentatively, D is TRBD1 (5 bases). The V end lost 0 bases, the J end lost 2 bases, and 9 bases lay between the germline ends. The CDR3 length is 14 residues. Germline assignment: CDR1 SGHKS and CDR2 YYEKEE (reference sequence). This CDR3 is CASSLDTGPYEQYF. The DNA read from the CDR3 is TGTGCCAGCAGCTTGGATACAGGTCCCTACGAG. The variable domain in full, completed from reference TRBV5-5 and TRBJ2-7, reads DAGVTQSPTHLIKTRGQQVTLRCSPISGHKSVSWYQQVLGQGPQFIFQYYEKEERGRGNFPDRFSARQFPNYSSELNVNALLLGDSALYLCASSLDTGPYEQYFGPGTRLTVT.

This clone came up many times. The read ends 3 residues before the CDR3 terminus; that terminus is restored from the germline J gene. The chain carries TRBV20-1 and TRBJ2-1; a possible D gene is TRBD2 (6 bases). CDR1 DFQATT and CDR2 SNEGSKA come from the germline V gene (reference sequence). The CDR3 consists of 16 residues. Between the trimmed V and J ends, which lost 0 bases and 4 bases, there was a span of 16 bases. The chain's CDR3 is CSARDSSGEGYNEQFF. The CDR3 DNA, read in part, is TGCAGTGCTAGAGATTCCTCGGGAGAGGGGTACAATGAG.

This clone was counted many times. The DNA ends 3 residues before the CDR3 does, and the rest of the CDR3 is filled in from the germline J gene. The chain employs TRBV6-2 or TRBV6-3 and TRBJ2-1, with D possibly being TRBD1 (6 bases). The CDR3 runs 15 residues. From germline, CDR1 is MNHEY and CDR2 SVGEGT. The V end lost 5 bases, the J end lost 0 bases, and 11 bases lay between the germline ends. CDR3 region: CASSRGQSSYNEQFF. The DNA read from the CDR3 is TGTGCCAGCAGTCGCGGACAGAGCTCCTACAATGAG.

Remarks on this clone: The read ends 3 residues shy of where the CDR3 ends; the end is completed using the germline J gene. V is TRBV20-1 and J is TRBJ1-1; TRBD1 is a possible D gene (6 bases). Germline V lookup: CDR1 DFQATT, CDR2 SNEGSKA (reference sequence). The CDR3 has 15 residues. Trimming took off 4 bases at V and 5 bases at J, with 20 bases between the two ends. The chain's CDR3 is CSATFSFQGRTEAFF. The covered CDR3 bases are TGCAGTGCTACCTTTTCGTTTCAGGGGAGAACTGAA.

This clone was picked up many times. The CDR3 bases that were read are TGTGCCAGCAGTGATAAGGACAGTAGCAATCAGCCC. Translating gives CASSDKDSSNQP. The full CDR3 protein is CASSDKDSSNQPQHF. The rearrangement joins TRBV6-1 to TRBJ1-5; D possibly corresponds to TRBD1 (6 bases). Coverage ceases 3 residues before the CDR3 finishes, and the germline J gene fills in the end. The germline V and J ends were trimmed by 3 bases and 0 bases, with 9 bases remaining between them. This CDR3 comprises 15 residues. The germline CDR1 and CDR2 sequences are MNHNS and SASEGT.

This clone was detected ten times or more. Read sequence stops 3 residues before the CDR3 end, and the germline J gene provides the missing end. The chain employs TRBV28 and TRBJ2-5; D perhaps matches TRBD1 (6 bases). This CDR3 comprises 15 residues. V was cut by 1 base and J by 5 bases, with 14 bases left in between. CDR1 and CDR2 (germline): MDHEN, SYDVKM. CDR3: CASSLLPGEGETQYF. CDR3 bases read: TGTGCCAGCAGTTTATTGCCAGGGGAAGGGGAGACC.

There are many counts of this clone. Read coverage stops 3 residues before the CDR3 terminus; the germline J gene supplies the remainder. The chain joins TRBV7-3 to TRBJ2-1; tentative D call: TRBD2 (5 bases). The CDR3 extends over 13 amino acids. The germline gives CDR1 SGHTA, CDR2 FQGTGA. The ends were cut back, 6 bases at V and 5 bases at J, with 11 bases in the middle. This CDR3 reads CASSASRDNEQFF. Incomplete CDR3 DNA: TGTGCCAGCAGTGCTAGCAGAGACAATGAG.

This clone was observed many times. CDR3: CASNEGTGSGNTIYF. The sequenced CDR3 bases are TGTGCCAGCAACGAGGGGACAGGCTCTGGAAACACC. J is TRBJ1-3 and V is TRBV2, with TRBD1 matching 8 bases. The CDR3 end is not reached by the read, which stops 3 residues before it; the germline J gene fills it in. Germline trimming cut 7 bases from V and 0 bases from J; bases unmatched to any gene: 5. Germline V gene sequence: CDR1 SNHLY, CDR2 FYNNEI. The CDR3 runs 15 residues.

This clone was counted at least ten times. The read ends 3 residues before the CDR3 terminus; that terminus is restored from the germline J gene. The gene calls are TRBV20-1 and TRBJ2-7; TRBD2 might be the D (6 bases). The CDR3 is 15 residues long. The germline CDR1 and CDR2 sequences are DFQATT and SNEGSKA (reference sequence). V was clipped by 0 bases and J by 2 bases, with 14 bases between them. The covered CDR3 bases are TGCAGTGCTAGAGATCCCCAGCGGGCAGCCTACGAG. Its translation is CSARDPQRAAYE. The complete CDR3 sequence is CSARDPQRAAYEQYF.

This clone was counted ten times or more. Sequencing ends 3 residues short of the CDR3 end; the germline J gene provides the rest. The rearrangement links TRBV5-6 to TRBJ1-6; the D gene is possibly TRBD1 (5 bases). V lost 2 bases to trimming and J lost 8 bases, with 11 bases between them. The CDR3 runs 14 residues. The germline V gene has CDR1 SGHDT and CDR2 YYEEEE. The CDR3 is CASSFRELDSPLHF. The CDR3 DNA, read in part, is TGTGCCAGCAGCTTCAGGGAATTGGATTCACCC.

In its sample, this clone was seen many times. CDR3 sequence reads: CASSLKRGQESSYNSPLHF. The CDR3 DNA, read in part, is TGTGCCAGCAGTTTAAAGAGGGGACAGGAGAGCTCCTATAATTCACCC. V usage is TRBV28 and J usage is TRBJ1-6, with 8 bases matching TRBD1. The read terminates 3 residues before the CDR3 end, so the remaining end is supplied by the germline J gene. The germline CDR1 and CDR2 sequences are MDHEN and SYDVKM. This CDR3 is 19 amino acids long. V lost 2 bases and J lost 0; bases outside the gene matches: 9. The full variable domain, rest sourced from reference TRBV28 and TRBJ1-6, is DVKVTQSSRYLVKRTGEKVFLECVQDMDHENMFWYRQDPGLGLRLIYFSYDVKMKEKGDIPEGYSVSREKKERFSLILESASTNQTSMYLCASSLKRGQESSYNSPLHFGNGTRLTVT.

In its sample, this clone was seen many times. Coverage ceases 3 residues before the CDR3 finishes, and the germline J gene fills in the end. The chain recombines TRBV29-1 with TRBJ1-1; 11 bases are a match to TRBD1. Germline V gene lookup returns CDR1 SQVTM and CDR2 ANQGSEA. V was clipped by 7 bases and J by 4 bases; unmatched bases: 2. This CDR3 is 12 amino acids long. The CDR3 reads CSAGTGGTEAFF. Partial CDR3 DNA: TGCAGCGCTGGGACAGGGGGCACTGAA.

This clone was observed at least ten times. The observed sequence ends 3 residues before the CDR3 terminus, with the missing tail filled in from the germline J gene. The J gene is TRBJ2-5, the V gene TRBV28, with no clear D. The CDR3 length is 16 residues. V lost 3 bases and J 0 bases, leaving 14 bases between the germline ends. Germline assignment: CDR1 MDHEN and CDR2 SYDVKM. The CDR3 region is CASSFEDSWDQETQYF. CDR3 DNA (partial): TGTGCCAGCAGTTTTGAAGACTCGTGGGACCAAGAGACC. The variable domain in full, with the rest retrieved from reference TRBV28 and TRBJ2-5, is DVKVTQSSRYLVKRTGEKVFLECVQDMDHENMFWYRQDPGLGLRLIYFSYDVKMKEKGDIPEGYSVSREKKERFSLILESASTNQTSMYLCASSFEDSWDQETQYFGPGTRLLVL.